This T cell receptor (beta chain) was profiled in a study of blood T cell repertoires in COVID-19. The Seattle site enrolled patients during active infection and followed them longitudinally. Generated by immunoSEQ multiplex PCR, the TCRdb table keeps only in-frame clones and is missing some. The sample contains around 280,000 clones, roughly 86% of which appear only once. The CDR3 runs to 15 residues. Germline CDR1 and CDR2: GTSNPN and SVGIG (reference sequence). Deletions cut 0 bases from V and 0 bases from J, with 6 bases between. Sequencing was done on a sample of peripheral blood. The sequence came from a woman between 25 and 40 years old with COVID-19, enrolled during active disease. J is TRBJ1-6 and V is TRBV30; no clear D. The CDR3 spells CAWSVGSSYNSPLHF. The CDR3 DNA reads as TGTGCCTGGAGTGTAGGGAGCTCCTATAATTCACCCCTCCACTTT.